These T cell receptor beta chains were read from a single sample in a study of cytomegalovirus exposure and HLA in healthy donors. Sequencing was performed with immunoSEQ multiplex PCR; in TCRdb, only in-frame clones are kept and a portion is missing. The sample has 95,000 to 100,000 clones, 85% to 90% seen once. The sequenced sample was PBMCs. These receptors originate from a man aged 25-45 years in good health and CMV-seronegative. The CDR3 runs from the conserved cysteine through the conserved F or W. Each record gives: D gene, V gene, J gene, clone size, CDR3 DNA, CDR3 protein. A D gene is named only where the DNA matches it firmly. Clone size is given for some rows only: seen once, a few or many times, or a class if the clone is expanded.

D gene: TRBD1
V gene: TRBV6-6
J gene: TRBJ2-5
clone size: .
CDR3 DNA: TGTGCCAGCAGTCAAGGGGGCCTCATGGAGACCCAGTACTTC
CDR3 protein: CASSQGGLMETQYF

D gene: .
V gene: TRBV27
J gene: TRBJ2-1
clone size: .
CDR3 DNA: TGTGCCAGCAGTTTATTGGGGGCGCGTGGAAATGAGCAGTTCTTC
CDR3 protein: CASSLLGARGNEQFF

D gene: .
V gene: TRBV29-1
J gene: TRBJ1-4
clone size: .
CDR3 DNA: TGCAGCGGGGACTTCAATGAAAAACTGTTTTTT
CDR3 protein: CSGDFNEKLFF

D gene: .
V gene: TRBV11-1
J gene: TRBJ2-3
clone size: .
CDR3 DNA: TGTGCCAGCAGCTTGCTACGGGGTAGCACAGATACGCAGTATTTT
CDR3 protein: CASSLLRGSTDTQYF

D gene: TRBD2
V gene: TRBV7-9
J gene: TRBJ2-5
clone size: .
CDR3 DNA: TGTGCCAGCCATGGGGGGGAAGAGACCCAGTACTTC
CDR3 protein: CASHGGEETQYF

D gene: TRBD1
V gene: TRBV6-5
J gene: TRBJ2-7
clone size: once
CDR3 DNA: TGTGCCAGCAGTTACCTACCGGACAGGGTCAACGAGCAGTACTTC
CDR3 protein: CASSYLPDRVNEQYF

D gene: .
V gene: TRBV25-1
J gene: TRBJ1-2
clone size: once
CDR3 DNA: TGTGCCAGCAGTGAAAGCGGGCGCGCGGGTGGCTACACCTTC
CDR3 protein: CASSESGRAGGYTF

D gene: TRBD2
V gene: TRBV10-3
J gene: TRBJ2-5
clone size: .
CDR3 DNA: TGTGCCATCAGTGGATCCGACGGGACTAGCGAGGGGAAGACCCAGTACTTC
CDR3 protein: CAISGSDGTSEGKTQYF

D gene: .
V gene: TRBV28
J gene: TRBJ1-1
clone size: .
CDR3 DNA: TGTGCCAGCAGTTTATGGAGGGGGAGAGGCGACACTGAAGCTTTCTTT
CDR3 protein: CASSLWRGRGDTEAFF

D gene: TRBD2
V gene: TRBV6-4
J gene: TRBJ2-3
clone size: .
CDR3 DNA: TGTGCCAGCAGTGAGGTAGCGGGGGGGCCAGATACGCAGTATTTT
CDR3 protein: CASSEVAGGPDTQYF

D gene: .
V gene: TRBV30
J gene: TRBJ1-4
clone size: .
CDR3 DNA: TGTGCCTGGAGCCGAGGGCTATTGTCAACTAATGAAAAACTGTTTTTT
CDR3 protein: CAWSRGLLSTNEKLFF

D gene: TRBD2
V gene: TRBV5-1
J gene: TRBJ2-7
clone size: once
CDR3 DNA: TGCGCCAGCAGCTTGTCACTAGCGGGAGCCTACGAGCAGTACTTC
CDR3 protein: CASSLSLAGAYEQYF

D gene: .
V gene: TRBV7-9
J gene: TRBJ2-5
clone size: .
CDR3 DNA: TGTGCCAGCAGCTCATCCCAAGAGACCCAGTACTTC
CDR3 protein: CASSSSQETQYF

D gene: TRBD1
V gene: TRBV28
J gene: TRBJ1-5
clone size: .
CDR3 DNA: TGTGCCACAATACTGACAGGGGGCCATCAGCCCCAGCATTTT
CDR3 protein: CATILTGGHQPQHF

D gene: TRBD1
V gene: TRBV18
J gene: TRBJ2-2
clone size: .
CDR3 DNA: TGTGCCAGCTCCCCCGGACAGGACACCGGGGAGCTGTTTTTT
CDR3 protein: CASSPGQDTGELFF

D gene: .
V gene: TRBV7-2
J gene: TRBJ2-5
clone size: .
CDR3 DNA: TGTGCCAGCAGCTTAGTGCGGGGTCGAGAGACCCAGTACTTC
CDR3 protein: CASSLVRGRETQYF

D gene: TRBD2
V gene: TRBV18
J gene: TRBJ2-7
clone size: .
CDR3 DNA: TGTGCCAGCTCACCGACTAGCGGGAGCTCCTACGAGCAGTACTTC
CDR3 protein: CASSPTSGSSYEQYF

D gene: .
V gene: TRBV27
J gene: TRBJ1-2
clone size: .
CDR3 DNA: TGTGCCAGCAGTTTATCACCCGAGACACGTAACTATGGCTACACCTTC
CDR3 protein: CASSLSPETRNYGYTF

D gene: TRBD1
V gene: TRBV5-1
J gene: TRBJ1-2
clone size: .
CDR3 DNA: TGCGCCAGCAGCCCAGGGACAGGCGGGTATGGCTACACCTTC
CDR3 protein: CASSPGTGGYGYTF

D gene: .
V gene: TRBV7-2
J gene: TRBJ1-2
clone size: .
CDR3 DNA: TGTGCCATCGGACAAGCAACGAACTATGGCTACACCTTC
CDR3 protein: CAIGQATNYGYTF

D gene: TRBD1
V gene: TRBV25-1
J gene: TRBJ1-1
clone size: few
CDR3 DNA: TGTGCCAGGGGAGGGACAGGGGACACTGAAGCTTTCTTT
CDR3 protein: CARGGTGDTEAFF

D gene: .
V gene: TRBV28
J gene: TRBJ2-7
clone size: .
CDR3 DNA: TGTGCCAGCAGTTTTTCAGGGGCCGGCGAGCAGTACTTC
CDR3 protein: CASSFSGAGEQYF

D gene: .
V gene: TRBV7-2
J gene: TRBJ2-6
clone size: .
CDR3 DNA: TGTGCCAGCAGGTCGCTAGGGGCCTCCGGGGCCAACGTCCTGACTTTC
CDR3 protein: CASRSLGASGANVLTF

D gene: .
V gene: TRBV30
J gene: TRBJ2-3
clone size: .
CDR3 DNA: TGTGCCTGGAGGACAGGACCGAACACAGATACGCAGTATTTT
CDR3 protein: CAWRTGPNTDTQYF

D gene: .
V gene: TRBV6-6
J gene: TRBJ1-1
clone size: few
CDR3 DNA: TGTGCCAGCAGGAAGGGGGTTACGAACACTGAAGCTTTCTTT
CDR3 protein: CASRKGVTNTEAFF